The 28 T cell receptor beta chains listed next were all sequenced from one sample in a study of PD-1 blockade in mismatch repair-deficient tumors. Assay used: immunoSEQ multiplex PCR; TCRdb lists only in-frame clones, some missing. The sample yields 100,000 or so clones, 82% seen once. The sequencing here drew on peripheral blood, taken approximately 35 weeks after starting pembrolizumab. These receptors all come from an adult with mismatch repair-deficient cancer.

This clone was seen many times. The chain links TRBV7-9 to TRBJ1-2; no definite D call. CDR3 size: 13 residues. Germline V gene data show CDR1 as SEHNR and CDR2 as FQNEAQ (reference sequence). V lost 8 bases to trimming and J lost 3 bases, with 13 bases between them. The CDR3 region is CASGLGLYYGYTF. The DNA of the CDR3 is TGTGCCAGCGGATTGGGGTTATACTATGGCTACACCTTC.

The chain combines TRBV5-1 with TRBJ2-2; 14 nucleotides agree with TRBD2. CDR1 is SGHRS and CDR2 is YFSETQ in the germline V gene. This CDR3 region has 18 residues. V trimming: 4 bases; J trimming: 7 bases; junction bases outside the gene matches: 12. The CDR3 spells CASSIGQGLAGAGGELFF. Written as DNA, the CDR3 is TGCGCCAGCAGCATTGGACAGGGACTAGCGGGAGCGGGCGGGGAGCTGTTTTTT. Looking up the rest from reference TRBV5-1 and TRBJ2-2 gives the full variable domain: KAGVTQTPRYLIKTRGQQVTLSCSPISGHRSVSWYQQTPGQGLQFLFEYFSETQRNKGNFPGRFSGRQFSNSRSEMNVSTLELGDSALYLCASSIGQGLAGAGGELFFGEGSRLTVL.

The chain couples TRBV2 to TRBJ1-4, with D possibly matching TRBD1 (5 bases). CDR1 and CDR2 (germline): SNHLY, FYNNEI. The CDR3 sequence is 14 residues long. V was shortened by 2 bases and J by 2 bases, with 6 bases between the two germline ends. This CDR3 reads CASSEPGTNEKLFF. CDR3 sequence (DNA): TGTGCCAGCAGTGAACCAGGGACTAATGAAAAACTGTTTTTT. Together with reference TRBV2 and TRBJ1-4, the CDR3 gives the full variable domain: EPEVTQTPSHQVTQMGQEVILRCVPISNHLYFYWYRQILGQKVEFLVSFYNNEISEKSEIFDDQFSVERPDGSNFTLKIRSTKLEDSAMYFCASSEPGTNEKLFFGSGTQLSVL.

This clone was detected only a few times. The chain employs TRBV4-2 and TRBJ2-2; TRBD2 agrees at 11 bases. This CDR3 comprises 14 residues. CDR1 LGHNA and CDR2 YNFKEQ come from the germline V gene. V trimming: 5 bases; J trimming: 4 bases; junction bases outside the gene matches: 0. The CDR3 here is CASSGLAGTGELFF. CDR3 DNA sequence: TGTGCCAGCAGCGGACTAGCGGGCACCGGGGAGCTGTTTTTT.

This clone occurred a few times. V is TRBV6-5 and J is TRBJ1-2; no firm D call. Trimming cost V 2 bases and J 5 bases, with 6 bases left between them. The V gene's germline CDR1 is MNHEY and CDR2 SVGAGI. CDR3 length: 12 residues. The CDR3 loop is CASSYAGYGYTF. Written as DNA, the CDR3 is TGTGCCAGCAGTTACGCAGGATATGGCTACACCTTC.

The CDR3 region is CASSSLNDLGSTGELFF. For the CDR3, the DNA is TGTGCCAGCAGTTCCCTAAACGACCTCGGAAGCACCGGGGAGCTGTTTTTT. The chain has TRBV27 and TRBJ2-2; D not certain. Trimming took 4 bases from V and 4 from J, leaving 19 bases between them. The CDR3 covers 17 residues. In germline, CDR1 is MNHEY, CDR2 SMNVEV (reference sequence).

This clone was picked up a small number of times. The CDR3 nucleotides are TGTGCCAGCTCCGCCCGGGATGATACTTACTACAATGAGCAGTTCTTC. It specifies CASSARDDTYYNEQFF. The chain employs TRBV18 and TRBJ2-1, with D possibly TRBD2 on 5 matching bases. CDR3 length: 16 amino acids. Germline lookup yields CDR1 KGHSH and CDR2 LQKENI. The germline V and J ends were trimmed by 6 bases and 3 bases, with 18 bases remaining between them.

This clone appeared a single time. V and J are TRBV28 and TRBJ2-1; tentatively, D is TRBD2 (5 bases). The germline gives CDR1 MDHEN, CDR2 SYDVKM. This CDR3 comprises 15 residues. The germline V and J ends were trimmed by 2 bases and 4 bases, with 12 bases remaining between them. The CDR3 region has the DNA TGTGCCAGCAGTTTAGACCCGAGGGCGTACAATGAGCAGTTCTTC. It codes for CASSLDPRAYNEQFF. Full variable domain (rest looked up from reference TRBV28 and TRBJ2-1): DVKVTQSSRYLVKRTGEKVFLECVQDMDHENMFWYRQDPGLGLRLIYFSYDVKMKEKGDIPEGYSVSREKKERFSLILESASTNQTSMYLCASSLDPRAYNEQFFGPGTRLTVL.

CDR3 sequence reads: CASSVAESEQYF. The CDR3 DNA is TGTGCCAGTAGTGTGGCGGAATCCGAGCAGTACTTC. The chain is built from TRBV19 and TRBJ2-7; D remains unclear. V gave up 5 bases and J gave up 6 bases, with 11 bases separating them. The CDR3 spans 12 residues. Per the germline V gene, CDR1 is LNHDA and CDR2 is SQIVND (reference sequence).

This clone appeared once. The rearrangement links TRBV6-5 to TRBJ2-1; TRBD1 matches 7 bases. The J segment lost 9 bases and the V segment lost 3 bases, leaving 11 bases of the junction unmatched. The germline gives CDR1 MNHEY, CDR2 SVGAGI. This CDR3 comprises 15 residues. The CDR3 nucleotides are TGTGCCAGCAGTTATCACCCCGACAGGGATGCTGAGCAGTTCTTC. This codes for CASSYHPDRDAEQFF.

The chain recombines TRBV2 with TRBJ2-3; 9 bases are shared with TRBD1. The CDR3 sequence is 15 residues long. Germline V gene sequence: CDR1 SNHLY, CDR2 FYNNEI. The V segment lost 6 bases and the J segment 2 bases; nucleotides outside the gene matches: 6. In nucleotides, the CDR3 is TGTGCCAGCAGCCCGGACAGGGGCTCCACAGATACGCAGTATTTT. It specifies CASSPDRGSTDTQYF.

This chain links TRBV7-8 with TRBJ2-3; D remains unclear. Germline CDR1 and CDR2: SGHVS and FQNEAQ. The CDR3 runs 17 residues. V lost 0 bases, J lost 2 bases, and 15 bases lay in between. The CDR3 reads CASSLAGPMVVTDTQYF. In nucleotides, the CDR3 is TGTGCCAGCAGCTTAGCCGGGCCGATGGTTGTCACAGATACGCAGTATTTT. The variable domain in full, with the rest retrieved from reference TRBV7-8 and TRBJ2-3, is GAGVSQSPRYKVAKRGQDVALRCDPISGHVSLFWYQQALGQGPEFLTYFQNEAQLDKSGLPSDRFFAERPEGSVSTLKIQRTQQEDSAVYLCASSLAGPMVVTDTQYFGPGTRLTVL.

Turning to this clone: A much larger clone is a single base away; this may be a read error. The chain is built from TRBV6-4 and TRBJ1-1, with TRBD1 as a possible D gene (5 bases). Germline V gives CDR1 MRHNA, CDR2 SNTAGT. This CDR3 is 13 amino acids long. Trimming removed 4 bases at V and 0 bases at J, with 6 bases between. The CDR3 sequence is CASSGQLNTEAFF. CDR3 bases: TGTGCCAGCAGTGGACAGTTGAACACTGAAGCTTTCTTT.

This clone was observed a single time. The J gene is TRBJ2-1, the V gene TRBV29-1, with TRBD2 identical over 12 bases. The CDR3 has 12 amino acids. Germline trimming cut 8 bases from V and 6 bases from J; bases unmatched to any gene: 2. CDR1 and CDR2 from the germline V gene are SQVTM and ANQGSEA. CDR3 in amino acids: CSLTSGSNEQFF. CDR3 sequence (DNA): TGCAGCCTGACTAGCGGGAGCAATGAGCAGTTCTTC.

This clone was counted a few times. The CDR3 is CASSTTSGSGLETQYF. The CDR3 nucleotides are TGTGCCAGTAGCACCACAAGCGGGAGTGGGCTTGAGACCCAGTACTTC. The V gene is TRBV19, the J gene TRBJ2-5; 8 bases fit TRBD2. This CDR3 is built from 16 residues. Germline V CDR1 and CDR2: LNHDA, SQIVND (reference sequence). Trimming took 6 bases from V and 5 from J; bases not matched to a gene: 14.

A single count supports this clone. The rearrangement joins TRBV11-3 to TRBJ1-1, with D possibly matching TRBD1 (5 bases). Germline CDR1 and CDR2: SGHNT and YENEEA. This CDR3 has 14 residues. V lost 3 bases to trimming and J lost 1 base, with 9 bases between them. The CDR3 nucleotides are TGTGCCAGCAGCTTGGGACCGACGAACACTGAAGCTTTCTTT. This codes for CASSLGPTNTEAFF.

This chain uses TRBV6-5 with TRBJ2-6; D may match TRBD1 or TRBD2 (5 bases each). The CDR3 consists of 16 residues. Trimming left V 4 bases short and J 4 bases short, with 14 bases between. Germline lookup yields CDR1 MNHEY and CDR2 SVGAGI. This chain's CDR3 is CASSFWDVLGANVLTF. The CDR3 nucleotides read TGTGCCAGCAGTTTTTGGGACGTCTTGGGGGCCAACGTCCTGACTTTC.

CDR3 in DNA: TGTGCCAGCAGCTTAGACATGAACACTGAAGCTTTCTTT. This sequence encodes CASSLDMNTEAFF. The chain has TRBV7-6 and TRBJ1-1; no clear D. CDR1 is SGHVS and CDR2 is FNYEAQ in the germline V gene. The CDR3 contains 13 residues. The V end was cut by 1 base, the J end by 0 bases, with 3 bases between.

The chain recombines TRBV30 with TRBJ1-2; D is uncertain. Deletions cut 0 bases from V and 7 bases from J, with 12 bases between. This CDR3 has 13 residues. Germline CDR1 reads GTSNPN; CDR2 reads SVGIG (reference sequence). CDR3 nucleotide sequence: TGTGCCTGGAGTGTGAGGCAGAGCAGTGGCTACACCTTC. It translates to CAWSVRQSSGYTF.

The chain has TRBV2 and TRBJ2-2; TRBD2 is a possible D gene (6 bases). Trimming took 3 bases from V and 3 from J, leaving 14 bases between them. Germline CDR1 SNHLY, CDR2 FYNNEI. This CDR3 spans 16 amino acids. The CDR3 here is CASSDTVAGYTGELFF. Here the CDR3 DNA reads TGTGCCAGCAGTGACACCGTGGCGGGGTACACCGGGGAGCTGTTTTTT.

This chain uses TRBV19 with TRBJ1-2; tentative D call: TRBD1 (6 bases). The CDR3 sequence is 13 residues long. V lost 6 bases and J lost 8, with 16 bases in between. The germline V gene encodes CDR1 LNHDA and CDR2 SQIVND (reference sequence). The CDR3 loop reads CASRERGNGGYTF. The CDR3 coding sequence is TGTGCCAGTAGAGAAAGGGGGAATGGCGGCTACACCTTC. Filled out from reference TRBV19 and TRBJ1-2, the complete variable domain reads DGGITQSPKYLFRKEGQNVTLSCEQNLNHDAMYWYRQDPGQGLRLIYYSQIVNDFQKGDIAEGYSVSREKKESFPLTVTSAQKNPTAFYLCASRERGNGGYTFGSGTRLTVV.

V gene TRBV5-4 combines with J gene TRBJ2-2; D not certain. The ends were cut back, 0 bases at V and 0 bases at J, with 9 bases in the middle. CDR3 length: 16 residues. Germline V CDR1 and CDR2: SGHNT, YYREEE (reference sequence). CDR3 protein: CASSLDGPTNTGELFF. Written as DNA, the CDR3 is TGTGCCAGCAGCTTGGATGGACCGACGAACACCGGGGAGCTGTTTTTT. Together with reference TRBV5-4 and TRBJ2-2, the CDR3 gives the full variable domain: ETGVTQSPTHLIKTRGQQVTLRCSSQSGHNTVSWYQQALGQGPQFIFQYYREEENGRGNFPPRFSGLQFPNYSSELNVNALELDDSALYLCASSLDGPTNTGELFFGEGSRLTVL.

The rearrangement links TRBV5-4 to TRBJ2-5, with 10 positions matching TRBD2. The CDR3 contains 17 residues. CDR1 SGHNT and CDR2 YYREEE come from the germline V gene (reference sequence). V shed 1 base, J shed 4 bases, and the junction held 10 bases outside the gene matches. The CDR3 DNA is TGTGCCAGCAGCTTGCCAGCGGGAGGGGTCATGAGAGAGACCCAGTACTTC. Encoded protein: CASSLPAGGVMRETQYF.

CDR3 coding DNA: TGTGCCAGCAGTTCAAACCCCGGATCGGATGGGGAGCAGTACTTC. It specifies CASSSNPGSDGEQYF. The gene calls are TRBV11-2 and TRBJ2-7, with D uncertain. The CDR3 loop spans 15 amino acids. Trimming took off 6 bases at V and 7 bases at J, with 22 bases between the two ends. The germline V gene encodes CDR1 SGHAT and CDR2 FQNNGV. Full variable domain (rest looked up from reference TRBV11-2 and TRBJ2-7): EAGVAQSPRYKIIEKRQSVAFWCNPISGHATLYWYQQILGQGPKLLIQFQNNGVVDDSQLPKDRFSAERLKGVDSTLKIQPAKLEDSAVYLCASSSNPGSDGEQYFGPGTRLTVT.

The V gene is TRBV14, the J gene TRBJ1-2; 10 bases are shared with TRBD1. V was clipped by 3 bases and J by 7 bases; unmatched bases: 5. The CDR3 is 14 amino acids. Germline V gene sequence: CDR1 SGHDN, CDR2 FVKESK. The CDR3 sequence: CASSQGQGSLGYTF. For the CDR3, the DNA is TGTGCCAGCAGCCAGGGACAGGGGAGTCTTGGCTACACCTTC. The complete variable domain, with remaining parts taken from reference TRBV14 and TRBJ1-2, reads EAGVTQFPSHSVIEKGQTVTLRCDPISGHDNLYWYRRVMGKEIKFLLHFVKESKQDESGMPNNRFLAERTGGTYSTLKVQPAELEDSGVYFCASSQGQGSLGYTFGSGTRLTVV.

This chain connects TRBV6-5 to TRBJ2-3, with D perhaps assigned TRBD1 or TRBD2 (5 bases each). V shed 7 bases and J shed 8 bases, with 22 bases lying between them. Germline CDR1 MNHEY, CDR2 SVGAGI. The CDR3 runs 15 residues. The chain's CDR3 is CASNKIRDGPGTQYF. The DNA of the CDR3 is TGTGCCAGCAATAAAATCCGGGACGGGCCAGGTACGCAGTATTTT.

This clone was observed a single time. CDR3 residues: CASSPSVNTEAFF. The CDR3 DNA reads as TGTGCCAGCAGCCCATCCGTGAACACTGAAGCTTTCTTT. V and J are TRBV5-6 and TRBJ1-1; D is uncertain. CDR1 and CDR2 (germline): SGHDT, YYEEEE. V was shortened by 4 bases and J by 0 bases, with 7 bases between the two germline ends. The CDR3 sequence is 13 residues long.

The CDR3 sequence is CASSQKRASVETTEQFF. CDR3 sequence (DNA): TGCGCCAGCAGCCAAAAGAGGGCCAGCGTGGAGACGACTGAGCAGTTCTTC. The V gene is TRBV4-1, the J gene TRBJ2-1, with a tentative D call TRBD2 (5 bases). The germline V gene has CDR1 MGHRA and CDR2 YSYEKL. V was clipped by 2 bases and J by 9 bases, with 23 bases between them. The CDR3 has 17 amino acids.